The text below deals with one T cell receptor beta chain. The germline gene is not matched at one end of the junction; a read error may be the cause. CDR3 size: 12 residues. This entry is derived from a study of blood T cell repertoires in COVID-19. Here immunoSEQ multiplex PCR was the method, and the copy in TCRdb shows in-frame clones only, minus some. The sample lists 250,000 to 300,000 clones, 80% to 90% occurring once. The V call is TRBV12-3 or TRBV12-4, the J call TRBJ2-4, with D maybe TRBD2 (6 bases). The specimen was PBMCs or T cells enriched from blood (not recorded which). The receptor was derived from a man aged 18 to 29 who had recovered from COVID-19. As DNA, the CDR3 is TGTGCCAGCAGCTATGGCTTTGGGGACTTCGTTTTC. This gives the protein CASSYGFGDFVF.